A selection of T cell receptor beta chains follows, all from one sample in a study of CD8+CD57+ T cells in acquired aplastic anemia. TCRdb re-called the reads through MiXCR, storing one row per CDR3 protein. The sample has 150,000 or so distinct CDR3 sequences, over 40% seen once. The sequencing input was sorted CD4+, CD8+, or CD8+CD57+ T cells (not recorded which) from PBMCs. Source of these receptors: a human donor with aplastic anemia. Each CDR3 is given with its conserved first and last residue. A D gene is named only where the DNA matches it firmly. Size is stated for part of the rows, as once, few or many counts, or as a class when the clone is expanded.

TRBJ1-1	13	many	TRBV20-1	TRBD1	TGCAGTGCGGATGGACAGGGAACGCATGAAGCTTTCTTT	CSADGQGTHEAFF
TRBJ2-2	16	.	TRBV10-3	TRBD1	TGTGCCATCAGGATAGGACAGGGGCCAAACACCGGGGAGCTGTTTTTT	CAIRIGQGPNTGELFF
TRBJ2-1	15	many	TRBV6-1	TRBD1	TGTGCCAGCAGTCCCCGGGGACAGGGTCAGCGCGAGCAGTTCTTC	CASSPRGQGQREQFF
TRBJ2-1	14	.	TRBV5-6	TRBD1	TGTGTCAGCAGCTCGACAGGGGTAGGTTCTGAGCAGTTCTTC	CVSSSTGVGSEQFF
TRBJ2-5	15	many	TRBV20-1	TRBD2	TGCAGTGCTTCGAGGACTAGCGGGGTCGGAGAGACCCAGTACTTC	CSASRTSGVGETQYF
TRBJ1-1	14	many	TRBV7-2	.	TGTGCCAGCAGCTTAGGCGGGCAAAACACTGAAGCTTTCTTT	CASSLGGQNTEAFF
TRBJ2-7	11	.	TRBV20-1	.	TGCAGTGCTACAGGGGCCCTTGAGCAGTACTTC	CSATGALEQYF
TRBJ2-3	15	many	TRBV14	.	TGTGCCAGCAGCCCTGTAACCACTAGCACAGATACGCAGTATTTT	CASSPVTTSTDTQYF
TRBJ2-2	12	many	TRBV19	.	TGTGCCAGTAGTATAGCCCGAGGGGAGCTGTTTTTT	CASSIARGELFF
TRBJ1-1	17	.	TRBV5-8	.	TGTGCCAGCAGCTTGGGGCAGGGAGTGGGGGTGAACACTGAAGCTTTCTTT	CASSLGQGVGVNTEAFF
TRBJ1-1	14	many	TRBV12-5	.	TGTGCTAGTGGCCCAGGATCCATGAACACTGAAGCTTTCTTT	CASGPGSMNTEAFF
TRBJ2-1	16	many	TRBV5-1	TRBD2	TGCGCCAGCAGCTTGGGACTAGCGGGGGGGCCTAGTGAGCAGTTCTTC	CASSLGLAGGPSEQFF
TRBJ2-7	14	.	TRBV19	TRBD1	TGTGCCAGTAGTCCTCGGACAGGGATCTACGAGCAGTACTTC	CASSPRTGIYEQYF
TRBJ1-1	13	.	TRBV20-1	TRBD1	TGCAGTGCTAGTCTACAGGGGGCGGCTGAAGCTTTCTTT	CSASLQGAAEAFF
TRBJ2-3	17	many	TRBV9	TRBD2	TGTGCCAGCAGCACAGGGACTAGCGGGGGGGCAATAGATACGCAGTATTTT	CASSTGTSGGAIDTQYF
TRBJ1-4	12	many	TRBV7-2	.	TGTGCCAGCAGCTTATGGGGGAGAAAACTGTTTTTT	CASSLWGRKLFF
TRBJ2-2	15	many	TRBV9	TRBD2	TGTGCCAGCAGCCACGGGACTAGCGGGATGGGGGAGCTGTTTTTT	CASSHGTSGMGELFF
TRBJ1-2	13	.	TRBV19	.	.	CASTSDRNYGYTF
TRBJ1-6	15	.	TRBV10-3	.	TGTGCCATCAGTCTTGACAGTTTCTATAATTCACCCCTCCACTTT	CAISLDSFYNSPLHF
TRBJ1-2	13	.	TRBV7-2	.	TGTGCCAGCAGCTTGGGTAGCCTCTATGGCTACACCTTC	CASSLGSLYGYTF
TRBJ1-5	14	.	TRBV20-1	TRBD1	TGCAGTGTTACGGGACAGGGGGCCTGGGAGCCCCAGCATTTT	CSVTGQGAWEPQHF
TRBJ2-2	16	many	TRBV27	.	TGTGCCAGCAGCGCATCCCGGGCCCTGAACACCGGGGAGCTGTTTTTT	CASSASRALNTGELFF
TRBJ1-1	15	many	TRBV7-3	.	TGTGCCAGCAGCTTCCAACCTCGGGGTTGGGCTGAAGCTTTCTTT	CASSFQPRGWAEAFF
TRBJ2-5	15	.	TRBV2	TRBD2	TGTGTCAGCAGCCAGACTAGCGGGAGTGGGGAGACCCAGTACTTC	CVSSQTSGSGETQYF
TRBJ2-7	12	.	TRBV29-1	TRBD2	TGCAGCGCGGGACTAGCGGACTACGAGCAGTACTTC	CSAGLADYEQYF
TRBJ2-2	18	few	TRBV12-5	TRBD2	TGTGCTAGTGGTTCCCGGACTAGCGGGAGAGAGGTCACCGGGGAGCTGTTTTTT	CASGSRTSGREVTGELFF
TRBJ1-6	14	many	TRBV2	TRBD1	TGTGCCAGCAGAGTCGACAGGGCTCAGTCACCCCTCCACTTT	CASRVDRAQSPLHF
TRBJ2-7	15	.	TRBV25-1	TRBD1	TGTGCCAGCTCCGGGGAGGGACAGGGCACCTACGAGCAGTACTTC	CASSGEGQGTYEQYF
TRBJ1-2	12	many	TRBV12-3/TRBV12-4	.	TGTGCCAGCAGTTTCTCACGGGGAGGCTACACCTTC	CASSFSRGGYTF
TRBJ1-1	13	.	TRBV2	.	TGTGCCAGCAGTGTGGGTACACCCTATGAAGCTTTCTTT	CASSVGTPYEAFF
TRBJ2-1	14	.	TRBV20-1	.	TGCAGTGCTAGAGATCCTATCTCTTACAATGAGCAGTTCTTC	CSARDPISYNEQFF
TRBJ2-7	16	.	TRBV4-1	TRBD2	TGCGCCAGCAGCCAAGAGGCAGCGGGGAAAGCCTACGAGCAGTACTTC	CASSQEAAGKAYEQYF
TRBJ2-3	16	.	TRBV4-3	TRBD1	TGCGCCAGCAGCCAACTCACAGGGGGATCCTCAGATACGCAGTATTTT	CASSQLTGGSSDTQYF
TRBJ1-6	15	.	TRBV15	TRBD1	TGTGCCACCAGCAGGGGGACAGGGGATAACTCACCCCTCCACTTT	CATSRGTGDNSPLHF
TRBJ2-5	16	once	TRBV7-2	TRBD2	TGTGCCAGCAGCTTAGTGGGCAGCGGGGGGCAAGAGACCCAGTACTTC	CASSLVGSGGQETQYF
TRBJ2-7	11	.	TRBV19	.	TGTGCCAGTAGTATAGGTGGGGAGCAGTACTTC	CASSIGGEQYF
TRBJ2-3	12	.	TRBV29-1	.	TGCAGCGTTGACAGGGCCACAGATACGCAGTATTTT	CSVDRATDTQYF
TRBJ2-7	13	.	TRBV5-6	TRBD1	TGTGCCAGCAGCTTGGGGGACAGGGACGAGCAGTACTTC	CASSLGDRDEQYF
TRBJ2-5	15	.	TRBV11-2	TRBD2	TGTGCCAGCGGATTGCAGCGGGGGGTCCAAGAGACCCAGTACTTC	CASGLQRGVQETQYF
TRBJ2-7	14	few	TRBV7-9	TRBD1	TGTGCCAGCAGCTTAGGGCAGGGGGACTACGAGCAGTACTTC	CASSLGQGDYEQYF